The rows below give T cell receptor beta chains drawn from one sample of a study of T cell repertoires in cytomegalovirus infection. MiXCR was run by TCRdb on the reads, yielding one entry per CDR3 protein. The table lists hundreds of thousands of distinct CDR3 sequences, around 35% of them singletons. Their cognate antigens are unknown. The material was cultured PBMCs, obtained from culture after CMV antigen stimulation. These receptors were taken from a human donor in good health (CMV status not recorded). Some clones in this sample may be carry-over from other donors' samples. The CDR3 runs from the conserved cysteine through the conserved F or W. Each record gives: J gene, clone size, V gene, D gene, CDR3 length, CDR3 protein, CDR3 DNA. D genes are given only for firm matches. Clone size, where shown, is once, few, many, or a class for clones that have expanded.

TRBJ2-1 | NA | TRBV7-4 | NA | 16 | CASTTEIGLLTSEQFF | TGTGCCAGCACTACTGAGATCGGGCTCCTTACCTCGGAGCAGTTCTTC
TRBJ1-6 | many | TRBV7-6 | NA | 15 | CASSISTGLGSPLHF | TGTGCCAGCAGCATTTCGACCGGTCTGGGATCACCCCTCCACTTT
TRBJ2-5 | NA | TRBV7-8 | NA | 16 | CASSLLWSPQQETQYF | TGTGCCAGCAGCTTACTGTGGTCCCCTCAACAAGAGACCCAGTACTTC
TRBJ2-5 | once | TRBV5-5 | NA | 14 | CASSLLVGSETQYF | TGTGCCAGCAGCCTGTTAGTGGGCTCGGAGACCCAGTACTTC
TRBJ2-6 | NA | TRBV24-1 | NA | 16 | CATSDPTVSGANVLTF | TGTGCCACCAGTGACCCGACAGTCTCTGGGGCCAACGTCCTGACTTTC
TRBJ2-3 | few | TRBV12-3/TRBV12-4 | NA | 14 | CASSSTVGGDTQYF | TGTGCCAGCAGTTCAACGGTAGGAGGAGATACGCAGTATTTT
TRBJ2-1 | NA | TRBV5-6 | NA | 11 | CASSWGVEQFF | TGTGCCAGCAGCTGGGGGGTCGAGCAGTTCTTC
TRBJ2-5 | NA | TRBV7-2 | TRBD2 | 12 | CAATGGAETQYF | TGTGCCGCCACGGGGGGGGCAGAGACCCAGTACTTC
TRBJ2-3 | few | TRBV4-3 | NA | 16 | CASSQDQRTGTDTQYF | TGCGCCAGCAGCCAAGATCAGAGGACAGGCACAGATACGCAGTATTTT
TRBJ2-6 | NA | TRBV7-9 | NA | 17 | CASSPKGLGSGANVLTF | TGTGCCAGCAGCCCCAAGGGGCTAGGCTCTGGGGCCAACGTCCTGACTTTC
TRBJ1-2 | NA | TRBV6-1 | TRBD1 | 17 | CASRAGDRGNRKGGYTF | TGTGCCAGCAGAGCGGGGGACAGGGGGAACCGGAAGGGTGGCTACACCTTC
TRBJ2-6 | few | TRBV6-1 | NA | 13 | CASTGAGANVLTF | TGTGCCAGTACGGGAGCTGGGGCCAACGTCCTGACTTTC
TRBJ1-1 | NA | TRBV20-1 | NA | 14 | CSARDWRVNTEAFF | TGCAGTGCTAGAGATTGGAGGGTGAACACTGAAGCTTTCTTT
TRBJ2-7 | NA | TRBV7-8 | NA | 14 | CASSPATVIREQYF | TGTGCCAGCAGCCCGGCAACTGTCATCCGGGAGCAGTACTTC
TRBJ2-7 | few | TRBV10-3 | TRBD2 | 15 | CAIRRTGTSSDEQYF | TGTGCCATCAGGAGAACCGGGACTAGTTCAGACGAGCAGTACTTC
TRBJ2-1 | NA | TRBV18 | TRBD2 | 14 | CASSPGVAGNEQFF | TGTGCCAGCTCACCAGGGGTAGCGGGCAATGAGCAGTTCTTC
TRBJ2-1 | few | TRBV7-6 | TRBD2 | 14 | CASSLGTSGYEQFF | TGTGCCAGCAGCTTGGGGACTAGCGGTTATGAGCAGTTCTTC
TRBJ2-1 | NA | TRBV6-6 | NA | 16 | CASSYSQGSNYNEQFF | TGTGCCAGCAGTTACAGCCAGGGTAGTAACTACAATGAGCAGTTCTTC
TRBJ1-1 | NA | TRBV19 | NA | 15 | CASSPRHLGNTEAFF | TGTGCCAGTAGTCCACGACACCTGGGGAACACTGAAGCTTTCTTT
TRBJ2-3 | NA | TRBV6-5 | NA | 16 | CASSYSIRTRTDTQYF | TGTGCCAGCAGTTACTCGATTCGGACGCGCACAGATACGCAGTATTTT
TRBJ2-7 | NA | TRBV20-1 | TRBD2 | 14 | CSARDWGGSYEQYF | TGCAGTGCTAGAGATTGGGGGGGTTCCTACGAGCAGTACTTC
TRBJ2-3 | few | TRBV12-3/TRBV12-4 | NA | 13 | CASSLRGQDTQYF | TGTGCCAGCAGTTTGCGGGGCCAGGATACGCAGTATTTT
TRBJ2-5 | NA | TRBV28 | NA | 14 | CASSFGPTGQTQYF | TGTGCCAGCAGTTTCGGCCCGACCGGACAGACCCAGTACTTC
TRBJ2-2 | NA | TRBV2 | TRBD2 | 13 | CASSGGNTGELFF | TGTGCCAGCTCGGGAGGGAACACCGGGGAGCTGTTTTTT
TRBJ1-6 | NA | TRBV6-6 | TRBD1 | 15 | CASSSWTGRSSPLHF | TGTGCCAGCAGTTCCTGGACAGGGAGAAGTTCACCCCTCCACTTT
TRBJ2-5 | few | TRBV10-2 | TRBD1 | 15 | CASRDYGTVQETQYF | TGCGCCAGCAGGGATTACGGGACAGTCCAAGAGACCCAGTACTTC
TRBJ1-1 | NA | TRBV4-3 | NA | 14 | CASSQDGADTEAFF | TGCGCCAGCAGCCAAGATGGAGCGGACACTGAAGCTTTCTTT
TRBJ2-3 | NA | TRBV20-1 | TRBD2 | 16 | CSASVAYSGETDTQYF | TGCAGTGCTAGCGTGGCGTATAGCGGGGAAACAGATACGCAGTATTTT
TRBJ2-1 | NA | TRBV18 | TRBD1 | 16 | CASSKQGARSYNEQFF | TGTGCCAGCTCAAAACAGGGGGCGCGGTCCTACAATGAGCAGTTCTTC
TRBJ2-5 | few | TRBV5-3 | NA | 14 | CASSLVATKETQYF | TGTGCCAGCAGCTTGGTAGCGACTAAAGAGACCCAGTACTTC
TRBJ2-3 | NA | TRBV7-6 | NA | 15 | CASSRLGLEGDTQYF | TGTGCCAGCAGCCGCCTGGGTCTCGAGGGGGATACGCAGTATTTT
TRBJ1-1 | many | TRBV7-2 | NA | 14 | CASTPSGRGAEAFF | TGTGCCAGCACCCCCTCGGGCCGGGGGGCTGAAGCTTTCTTT
TRBJ2-2 | NA | TRBV5-1 | NA | 19 | CASSLAGTDSFANTGELFF | TGCGCCAGCAGCTTGGCGGGGACGGATTCCTTCGCGAACACCGGGGAGCTGTTTTTT
TRBJ1-1 | NA | TRBV5-1 | NA | 13 | CASSTDPGTEAFF | TGCGCCAGCAGCACGGACCCGGGCACTGAAGCTTTCTTT
TRBJ2-7 | NA | TRBV10-3 | TRBD2 | 15 | CASRGGLAGVVEQYF | TGTGCCAGCAGGGGTGGACTAGCGGGAGTGGTCGAGCAGTACTTC
TRBJ2-2 | NA | TRBV6-6 | NA | 14 | CASRKTEYTGELFF | TGTGCCAGCAGAAAAACAGAGTACACCGGGGAGCTGTTTTTT
TRBJ1-4 | NA | TRBV6-2/TRBV6-3 | NA | 14 | CASSPPRRPEKLFF | TGTGCCAGCAGTCCCCCAAGACGTCCTGAAAAACTGTTTTTT
TRBJ1-4 | NA | TRBV14 | NA | 13 | CASSRGLNEKLFF | TGTGCCAGCAGCCGGGGACTTAATGAAAAACTGTTTTTT
TRBJ1-5 | few | TRBV12-5 | NA | 17 | CASGSLTRDPSNQPQHF | TGTGCTAGTGGTTCCCTCACCCGGGACCCTAGCAATCAGCCCCAGCATTTT
TRBJ2-2 | few | TRBV11-1 | TRBD2 | 14 | CASRGLAATGELFF | TGTGCCAGCAGGGGACTAGCGGCCACCGGGGAGCTGTTTTTT
TRBJ2-5 | NA | TRBV5-4 | TRBD2 | 16 | CASSLTGGSPGETQYF | TGTGCCAGCAGCTTGACCGGGGGGAGCCCTGGAGAGACCCAGTACTTC
TRBJ1-1 | NA | TRBV2 | NA | 15 | CASSVRRGAGTEAFF | TGTGCCAGCAGCGTCCGTAGGGGGGCTGGCACTGAAGCTTTCTTT
TRBJ2-7 | few | TRBV7-8 | TRBD2 | 16 | CASQLRPTSGNLEQYF | TGTGCCAGCCAACTGCGCCCAACTAGCGGGAACCTCGAGCAGTACTTC
TRBJ2-1 | NA | TRBV7-2 | NA | 13 | CASSLLGVNEQFF | TGTGCCAGCAGCTTATTGGGAGTCAATGAGCAGTTCTTC
TRBJ1-5 | NA | TRBV12-3/TRBV12-4 | NA | 14 | CASSLWVSNQPQHF | TGTGCCAGCAGTTTGTGGGTCTCTAATCAGCCCCAGCATTTT
TRBJ1-3 | NA | TRBV19 | TRBD1 | 16 | CASSARQGSSGNTIYF | TGTGCCAGTAGTGCCAGACAGGGGAGCTCTGGAAACACCATATATTTT
TRBJ2-1 | NA | TRBV10-3 | TRBD2 | 18 | CAISDPGLAGVVRNEQFF | TGTGCCATCAGTGATCCGGGACTAGCGGGAGTGGTGCGCAATGAGCAGTTCTTC
TRBJ2-7 | NA | TRBV7-6 | TRBD1 | 15 | CASSFGQASYDEQYF | TGTGCCAGCAGCTTCGGACAGGCCAGCTACGACGAGCAGTACTTC
TRBJ2-3 | NA | TRBV2 | TRBD1 | 13 | CASSATGRDTQYF | TGTGCCAGCAGTGCGACAGGGAGAGATACGCAGTATTTT
TRBJ2-7 | NA | TRBV10-3 | TRBD1 | 15 | CAISERQGRSYEQYF | TGTGCCATCAGTGAGAGACAGGGAAGGTCCTACGAGCAGTACTTC
TRBJ2-1 | NA | TRBV7-6 | TRBD2 | 19 | CASSLVAGGPVAVSNEQFF | TGTGCCAGCAGCTTAGTGGCGGGAGGGCCGGTGGCCGTAAGCAATGAGCAGTTCTTC
TRBJ2-7 | few | TRBV20-1 | NA | 11 | CSARDVDEQYF | TGCAGTGCTAGAGATGTAGATGAGCAGTACTTC
TRBJ2-5 | NA | TRBV7-9 | NA | 12 | CASDFAEETQYF | TGTGCCAGCGACTTTGCGGAAGAGACCCAGTACTTC
TRBJ2-3 | few | TRBV19 | TRBD2 | 14 | CASSPSGERDTQYF | TGTGCCAGTAGTCCTAGCGGGGAGCGAGATACGCAGTATTTT
TRBJ1-3 | few | TRBV6-5 | NA | 15 | CASSYRDGVLTDIYF | TGTGCCAGCAGTTACCGGGACGGTGTTCTAACAGACATATATTTT
TRBJ2-3 | NA | TRBV29-1 | NA | 12 | CSALPPAGTQYF | TGCAGCGCACTCCCACCGGCGGGTACGCAGTATTTT
TRBJ1-1 | few | TRBV19 | NA | 15 | CASSSHRRGNTEAFF | TGTGCCAGTAGTAGCCACCGAAGGGGTAACACTGAAGCTTTCTTT
TRBJ2-5 | NA | TRBV25-1 | NA | 14 | CASSEFGGQETQYF | TGTGCCAGCAGTGAGTTCGGTGGACAAGAGACCCAGTACTTC
TRBJ2-1 | NA | TRBV20-1 | TRBD1 | 16 | CSAERGGQGAFDEQFF | TGCAGTGCCGAACGGGGGGGACAGGGGGCATTTGATGAGCAGTTCTTC
TRBJ2-3 | NA | TRBV6-1 | TRBD2 | 15 | CASSARAGEFDTQYF | TGTGCCAGCAGTGCGAGAGCGGGAGAGTTTGATACGCAGTATTTT